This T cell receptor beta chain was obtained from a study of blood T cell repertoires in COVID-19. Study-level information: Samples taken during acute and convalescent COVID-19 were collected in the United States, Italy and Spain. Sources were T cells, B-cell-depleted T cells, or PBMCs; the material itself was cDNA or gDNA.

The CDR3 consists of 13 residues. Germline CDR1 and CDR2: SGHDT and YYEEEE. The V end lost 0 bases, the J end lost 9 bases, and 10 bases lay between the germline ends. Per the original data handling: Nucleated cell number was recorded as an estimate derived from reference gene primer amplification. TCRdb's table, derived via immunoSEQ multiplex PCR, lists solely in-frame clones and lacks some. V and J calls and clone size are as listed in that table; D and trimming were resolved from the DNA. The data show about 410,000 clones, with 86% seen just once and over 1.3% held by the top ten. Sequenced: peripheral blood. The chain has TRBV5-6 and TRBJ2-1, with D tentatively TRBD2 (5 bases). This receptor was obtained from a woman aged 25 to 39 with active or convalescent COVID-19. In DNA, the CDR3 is TGTGCCAGCAGCTTGGCGGATCGGGGTGAGCAGTTCTTC. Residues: CASSLADRGEQFF.